This T cell receptor beta chain emerged from a study of blood T cells in healthy people across ages. V gave up 2 bases and J gave up 5 bases, with 14 bases separating them. The CDR3 length is 15 residues. Germline V gene sequence: CDR1 SNHLY, CDR2 FYNNEI. A second PCR of about 7 to 12 cycles used a sample-barcoded 5' primer and a J-beta primer mix. All cDNA molecules were each tagged by a template-switch adaptor with 12 random nucleotides. From the 5' RACE reads, TCRdb called clonotypes with MiXCR, one entry per CDR3 protein. The data contain 1.5 million to 2 million distinct CDR3 sequences, 28% of them seen just once; the ten biggest clones take up 6.5% to 8.5%. This clonotype has just a few counts.

The chain recombines TRBV2 with TRBJ2-3; D is undetermined. This receptor was identified in a woman in her twenties or thirties in good health. The sample comprised blood. CDR3 region: CASSETAGLEDTQYF. CDR3 nucleotides: TGTGCCAGCAGTGAAACGGCTGGCCTCGAAGATACGCAGTATTTT.